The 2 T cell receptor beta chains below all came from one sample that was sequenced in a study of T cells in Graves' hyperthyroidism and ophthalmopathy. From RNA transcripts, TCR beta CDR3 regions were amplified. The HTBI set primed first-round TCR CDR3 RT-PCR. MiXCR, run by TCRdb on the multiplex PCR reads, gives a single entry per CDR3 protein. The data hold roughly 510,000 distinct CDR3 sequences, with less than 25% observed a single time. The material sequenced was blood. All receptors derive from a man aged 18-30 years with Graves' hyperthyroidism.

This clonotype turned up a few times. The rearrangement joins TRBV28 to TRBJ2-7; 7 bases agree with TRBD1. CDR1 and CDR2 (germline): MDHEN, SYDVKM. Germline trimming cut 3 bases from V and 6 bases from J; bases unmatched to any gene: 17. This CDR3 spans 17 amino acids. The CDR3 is CASSFPEPSDRAGEQYF. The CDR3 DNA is TGTGCCAGCAGTTTCCCCGAGCCAAGCGACAGGGCCGGCGAGCAGTACTTC.

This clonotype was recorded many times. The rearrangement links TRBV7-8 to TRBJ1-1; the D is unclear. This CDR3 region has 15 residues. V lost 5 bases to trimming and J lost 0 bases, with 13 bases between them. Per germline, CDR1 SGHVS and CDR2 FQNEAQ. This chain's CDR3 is CASSPDGFMNTEAFF. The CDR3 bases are TGTGCCAGCAGCCCTGACGGATTCATGAACACTGAAGCTTTCTTT.